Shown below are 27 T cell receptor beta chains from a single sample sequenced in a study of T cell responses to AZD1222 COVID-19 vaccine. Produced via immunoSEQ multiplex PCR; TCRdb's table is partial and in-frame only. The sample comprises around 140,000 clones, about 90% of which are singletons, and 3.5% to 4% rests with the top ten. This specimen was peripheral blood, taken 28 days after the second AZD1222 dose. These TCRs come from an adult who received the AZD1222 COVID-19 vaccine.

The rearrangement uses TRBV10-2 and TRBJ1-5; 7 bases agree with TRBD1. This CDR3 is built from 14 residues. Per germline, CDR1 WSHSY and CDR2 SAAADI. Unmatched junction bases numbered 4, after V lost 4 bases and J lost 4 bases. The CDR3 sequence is CASSVDRRNQPQHF. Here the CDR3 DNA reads TGCGCCAGCAGTGTGGACAGGCGGAATCAGCCCCAGCATTTT.

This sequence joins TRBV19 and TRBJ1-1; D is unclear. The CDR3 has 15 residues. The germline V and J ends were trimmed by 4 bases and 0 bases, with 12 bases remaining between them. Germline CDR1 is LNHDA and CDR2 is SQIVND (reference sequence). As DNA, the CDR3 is TGTGCCAGTAGTAGGTGGCGGTCCCTGAACACTGAAGCTTTCTTT. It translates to CASSRWRSLNTEAFF.

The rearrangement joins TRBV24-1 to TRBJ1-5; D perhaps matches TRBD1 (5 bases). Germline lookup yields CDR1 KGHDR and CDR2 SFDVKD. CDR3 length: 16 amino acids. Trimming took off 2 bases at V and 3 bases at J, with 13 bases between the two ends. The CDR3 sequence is CATSDSGESINQPQHF. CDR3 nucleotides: TGTGCCACCAGTGATTCGGGGGAAAGTATCAATCAGCCCCAGCATTTT.

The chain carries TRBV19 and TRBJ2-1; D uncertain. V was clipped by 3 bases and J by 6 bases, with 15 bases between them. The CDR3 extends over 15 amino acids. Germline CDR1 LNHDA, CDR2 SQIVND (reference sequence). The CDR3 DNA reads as TGTGCCAGTAGTATCGTTGAAAGCTCCGTCAATGAGCAGTTCTTC. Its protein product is CASSIVESSVNEQFF.

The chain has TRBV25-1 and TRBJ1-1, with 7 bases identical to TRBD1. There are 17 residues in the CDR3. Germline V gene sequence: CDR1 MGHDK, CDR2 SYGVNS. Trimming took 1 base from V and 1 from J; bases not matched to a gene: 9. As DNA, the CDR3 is TGTGCCAGCAGTGAATGGGGTAACAGGGGTAAGAACACTGAAGCTTTCTTT. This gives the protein CASSEWGNRGKNTEAFF.

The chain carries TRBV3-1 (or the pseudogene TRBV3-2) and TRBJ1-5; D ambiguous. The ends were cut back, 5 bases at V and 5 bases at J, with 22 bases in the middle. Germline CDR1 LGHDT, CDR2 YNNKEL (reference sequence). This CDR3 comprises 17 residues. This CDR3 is CASSSWVPFWHHQPQHF. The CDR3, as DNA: TGTGCCAGCAGCAGCTGGGTCCCATTTTGGCATCATCAGCCCCAGCATTTT.

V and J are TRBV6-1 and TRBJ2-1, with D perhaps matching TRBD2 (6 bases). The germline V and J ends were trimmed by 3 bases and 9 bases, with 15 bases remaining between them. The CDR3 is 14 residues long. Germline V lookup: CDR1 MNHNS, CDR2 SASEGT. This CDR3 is CASSDWGVFSEQFF. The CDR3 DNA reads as TGTGCCAGCAGTGATTGGGGGGTCTTCAGTGAGCAGTTCTTC.

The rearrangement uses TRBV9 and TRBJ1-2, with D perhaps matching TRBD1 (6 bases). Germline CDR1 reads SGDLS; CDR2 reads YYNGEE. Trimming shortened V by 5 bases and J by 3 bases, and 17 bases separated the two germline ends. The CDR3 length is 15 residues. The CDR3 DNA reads TGTGCCAGCAGTTCCCCAGGGGCCCTTTACTATGGCTACACCTTC. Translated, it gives CASSSPGALYYGYTF.

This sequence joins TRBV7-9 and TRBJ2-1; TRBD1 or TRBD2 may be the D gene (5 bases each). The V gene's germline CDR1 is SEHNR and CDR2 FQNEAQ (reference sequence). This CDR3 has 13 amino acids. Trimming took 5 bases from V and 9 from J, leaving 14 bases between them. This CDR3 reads CASSRLWDREQFF. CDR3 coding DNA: TGTGCCAGCAGCCGGCTATGGGACCGTGAGCAGTTCTTC.

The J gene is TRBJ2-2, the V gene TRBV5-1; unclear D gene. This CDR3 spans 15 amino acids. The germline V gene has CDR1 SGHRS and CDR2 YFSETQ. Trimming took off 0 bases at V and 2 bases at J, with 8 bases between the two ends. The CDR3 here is CASSLDPLNTGELFF. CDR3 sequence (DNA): TGCGCCAGCAGCTTGGACCCCTTAAACACCGGGGAGCTGTTTTTT.

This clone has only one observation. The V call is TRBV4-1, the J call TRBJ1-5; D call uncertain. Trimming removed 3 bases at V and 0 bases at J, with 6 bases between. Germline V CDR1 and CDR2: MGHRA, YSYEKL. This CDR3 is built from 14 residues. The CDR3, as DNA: TGCGCCAGCAGCCAGGAGTTTAGCAATCAGCCCCAGCATTTT. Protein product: CASSQEFSNQPQHF.

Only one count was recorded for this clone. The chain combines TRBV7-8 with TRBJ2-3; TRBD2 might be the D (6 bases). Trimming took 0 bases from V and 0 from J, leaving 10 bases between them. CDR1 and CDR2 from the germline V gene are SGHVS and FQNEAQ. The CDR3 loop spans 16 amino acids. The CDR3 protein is CASSLASGTSTDTQYF. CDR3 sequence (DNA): TGTGCCAGCAGCTTAGCGTCGGGGACTAGCACAGATACGCAGTATTTT.

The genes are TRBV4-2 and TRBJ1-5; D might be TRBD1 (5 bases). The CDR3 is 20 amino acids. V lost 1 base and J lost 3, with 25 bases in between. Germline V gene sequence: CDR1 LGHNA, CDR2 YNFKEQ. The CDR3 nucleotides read TGTGCCAGCAGCCAAGTCCTGGGGGGACTCGGGGCAGGTGACAATCAGCCCCAGCATTTT. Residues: CASSQVLGGLGAGDNQPQHF.

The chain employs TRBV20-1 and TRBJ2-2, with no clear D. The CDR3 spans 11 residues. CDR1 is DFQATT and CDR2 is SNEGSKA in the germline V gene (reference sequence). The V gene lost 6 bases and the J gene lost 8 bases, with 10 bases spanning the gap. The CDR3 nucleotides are TGCAGTGCCCCAAGCACGGGGGAGCTGTTTTTT. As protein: CSAPSTGELFF.

The CDR3 spells CASSLSGTLTGELFF. The CDR3 coding sequence is TGCGCCAGCAGCTTAAGCGGGACTCTTACCGGGGAGCTGTTTTTT. The J gene is TRBJ2-2, the V gene TRBV5-1; 7 bases align to TRBD2. The germline V gene encodes CDR1 SGHRS and CDR2 YFSETQ. Losses at the gene ends were 2 bases for V and 5 bases for J; bases not matched to a gene: 6. The CDR3 is 15 amino acids.

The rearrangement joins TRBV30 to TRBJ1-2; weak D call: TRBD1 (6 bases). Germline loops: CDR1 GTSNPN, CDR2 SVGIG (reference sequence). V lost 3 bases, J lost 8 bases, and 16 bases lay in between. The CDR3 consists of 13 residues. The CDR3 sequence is CAWSPSFTGGYTF. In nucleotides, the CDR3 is TGTGCCTGGAGCCCTTCATTTACAGGGGGCTACACCTTC. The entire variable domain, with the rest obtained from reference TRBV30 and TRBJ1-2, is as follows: SQTIHQWPATLVQPVGSPLSLECTVEGTSNPNLYWYRQAAGRGLQLLFYSVGIGQISSEVPQNLSASRPQDRQFILSSKKLLLSDSGFYLCAWSPSFTGGYTFGSGTRLTVV.

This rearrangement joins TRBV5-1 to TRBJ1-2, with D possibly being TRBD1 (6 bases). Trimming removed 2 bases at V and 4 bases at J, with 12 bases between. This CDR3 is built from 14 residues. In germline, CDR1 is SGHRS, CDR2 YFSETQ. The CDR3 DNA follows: TGCGCCAGCAGCTTACCAGGGGACTCCTATGGCTACACCTTC. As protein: CASSLPGDSYGYTF. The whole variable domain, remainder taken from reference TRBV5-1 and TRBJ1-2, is KAGVTQTPRYLIKTRGQQVTLSCSPISGHRSVSWYQQTPGQGLQFLFEYFSETQRNKGNFPGRFSGRQFSNSRSEMNVSTLELGDSALYLCASSLPGDSYGYTFGSGTRLTVV.

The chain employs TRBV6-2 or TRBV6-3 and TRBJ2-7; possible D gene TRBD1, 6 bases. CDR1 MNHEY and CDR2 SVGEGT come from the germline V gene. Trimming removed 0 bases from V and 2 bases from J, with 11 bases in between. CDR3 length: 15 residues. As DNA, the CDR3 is TGTGCCAGCAGTTACTCGACAGGAACCCCCTACGAGCAGTACTTC. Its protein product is CASSYSTGTPYEQYF.

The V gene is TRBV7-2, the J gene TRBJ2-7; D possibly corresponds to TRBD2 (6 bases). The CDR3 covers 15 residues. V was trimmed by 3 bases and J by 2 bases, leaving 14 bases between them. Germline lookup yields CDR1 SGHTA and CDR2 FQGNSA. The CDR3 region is CASSFGGKGTYEQYF. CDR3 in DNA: TGTGCCAGCAGCTTCGGAGGGAAAGGGACCTACGAGCAGTACTTC.

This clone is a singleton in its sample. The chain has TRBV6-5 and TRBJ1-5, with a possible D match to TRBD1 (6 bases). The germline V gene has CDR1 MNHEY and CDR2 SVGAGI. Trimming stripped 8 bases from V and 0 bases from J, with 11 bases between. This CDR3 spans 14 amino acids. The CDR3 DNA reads TGTGCCAGCGCTTGGGGGCTTAGCAATCAGCCCCAGCATTTT. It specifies CASAWGLSNQPQHF.

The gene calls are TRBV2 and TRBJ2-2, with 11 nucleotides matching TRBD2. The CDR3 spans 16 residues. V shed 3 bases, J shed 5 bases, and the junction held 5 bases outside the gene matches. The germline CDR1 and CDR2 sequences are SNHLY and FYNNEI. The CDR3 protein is CASSDATSGSTGELFF. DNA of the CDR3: TGTGCCAGCAGTGACGCAACTAGCGGGAGTACCGGGGAGCTGTTTTTT.

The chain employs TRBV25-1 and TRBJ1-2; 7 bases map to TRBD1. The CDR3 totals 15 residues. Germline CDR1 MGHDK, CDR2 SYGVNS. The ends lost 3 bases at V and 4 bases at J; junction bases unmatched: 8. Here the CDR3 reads CASSEVGQLSYGYTF. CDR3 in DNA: TGTGCCAGCAGTGAGGTGGGACAGCTCTCCTATGGCTACACCTTC.

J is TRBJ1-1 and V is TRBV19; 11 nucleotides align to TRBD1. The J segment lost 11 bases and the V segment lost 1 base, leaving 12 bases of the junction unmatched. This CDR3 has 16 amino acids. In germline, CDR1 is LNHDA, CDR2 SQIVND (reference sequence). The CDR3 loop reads CASSIVLGQGASEAFF. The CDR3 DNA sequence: TGTGCCAGTAGTATAGTGTTAGGACAGGGGGCTTCGGAGGCTTTCTTT.

For the CDR3, the DNA is TGTGCCAGCAGCCGCCGAACTAGCGGGGGGGCAATCTTCTTC. It yields the protein CASSRRTSGGAIFF. The chain links TRBV11-3 to TRBJ2-1; 13 nucleotides match TRBD2. CDR3 length equals 14 residues. The germline V gene encodes CDR1 SGHNT and CDR2 YENEEA. Unmatched junction bases numbered 11, after V lost 5 bases and J lost 16 bases.

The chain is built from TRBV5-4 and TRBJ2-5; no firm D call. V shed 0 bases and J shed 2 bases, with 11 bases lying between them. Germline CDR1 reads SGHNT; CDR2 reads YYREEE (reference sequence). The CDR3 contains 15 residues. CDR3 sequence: CASSLDRVTQETQYF. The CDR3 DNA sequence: TGTGCCAGCAGCTTGGATCGGGTTACACAAGAGACCCAGTACTTC.

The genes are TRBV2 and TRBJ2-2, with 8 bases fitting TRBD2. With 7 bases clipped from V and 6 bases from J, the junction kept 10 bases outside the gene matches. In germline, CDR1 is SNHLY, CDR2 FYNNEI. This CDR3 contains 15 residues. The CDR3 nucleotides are TGTGCCAGCAACCCGACCGCCGGGGGGGCCGGGGAGCTGTTTTTT. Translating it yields CASNPTAGGAGELFF.

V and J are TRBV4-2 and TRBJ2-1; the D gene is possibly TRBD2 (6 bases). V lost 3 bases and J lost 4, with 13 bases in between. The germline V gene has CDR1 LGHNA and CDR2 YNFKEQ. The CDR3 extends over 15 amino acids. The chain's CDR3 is CASSQSSDWYNEQFF. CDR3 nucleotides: TGTGCCAGCAGCCAGTCTAGCGATTGGTACAATGAGCAGTTCTTC.